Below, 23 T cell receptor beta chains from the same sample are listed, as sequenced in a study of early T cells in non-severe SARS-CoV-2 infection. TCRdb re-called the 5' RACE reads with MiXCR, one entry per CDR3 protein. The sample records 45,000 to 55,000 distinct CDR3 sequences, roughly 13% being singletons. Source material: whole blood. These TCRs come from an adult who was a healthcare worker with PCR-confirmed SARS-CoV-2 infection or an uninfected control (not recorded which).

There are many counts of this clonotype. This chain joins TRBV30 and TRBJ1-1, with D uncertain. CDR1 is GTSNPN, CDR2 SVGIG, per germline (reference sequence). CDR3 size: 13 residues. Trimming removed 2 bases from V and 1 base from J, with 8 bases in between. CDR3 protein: CAWSPGPNTEAFF. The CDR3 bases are TGTGCCTGGAGTCCCGGACCGAACACTGAAGCTTTCTTT.

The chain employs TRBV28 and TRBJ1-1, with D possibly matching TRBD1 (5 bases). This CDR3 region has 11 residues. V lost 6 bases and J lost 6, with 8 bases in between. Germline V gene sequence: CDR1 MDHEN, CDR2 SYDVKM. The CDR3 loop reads CASSGTAEAFF. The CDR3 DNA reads TGTGCCAGCAGCGGGACCGCTGAAGCTTTCTTT.

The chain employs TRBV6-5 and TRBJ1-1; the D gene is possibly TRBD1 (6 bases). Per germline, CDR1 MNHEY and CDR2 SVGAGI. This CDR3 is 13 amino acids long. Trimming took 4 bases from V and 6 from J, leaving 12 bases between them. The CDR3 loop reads CASSLFRGAEAFF. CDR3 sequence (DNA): TGTGCCAGCAGTTTATTCAGGGGAGCTGAAGCTTTCTTT.

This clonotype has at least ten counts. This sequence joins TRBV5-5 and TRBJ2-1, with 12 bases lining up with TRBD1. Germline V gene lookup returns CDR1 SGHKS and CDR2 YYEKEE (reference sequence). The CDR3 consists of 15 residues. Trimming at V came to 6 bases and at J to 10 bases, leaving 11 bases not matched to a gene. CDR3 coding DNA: TGTGCCAGCATCCCGGAAGGGACAGGGGGCCGGGAGCAGTTCTTC. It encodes CASIPEGTGGREQFF.

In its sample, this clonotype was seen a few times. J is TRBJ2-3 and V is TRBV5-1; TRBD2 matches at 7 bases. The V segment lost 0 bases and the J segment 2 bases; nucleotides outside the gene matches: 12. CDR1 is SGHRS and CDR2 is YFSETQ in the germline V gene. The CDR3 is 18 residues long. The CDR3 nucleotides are TGCGCCAGCAGCTTGGCCCCCTCAGCGGGACTCACCACAGATACGCAGTATTTT. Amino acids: CASSLAPSAGLTTDTQYF. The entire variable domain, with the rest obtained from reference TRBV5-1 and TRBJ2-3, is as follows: KAGVTQTPRYLIKTRGQQVTLSCSPISGHRSVSWYQQTPGQGLQFLFEYFSETQRNKGNFPGRFSGRQFSNSRSEMNVSTLELGDSALYLCASSLAPSAGLTTDTQYFGPGTRLTVL.

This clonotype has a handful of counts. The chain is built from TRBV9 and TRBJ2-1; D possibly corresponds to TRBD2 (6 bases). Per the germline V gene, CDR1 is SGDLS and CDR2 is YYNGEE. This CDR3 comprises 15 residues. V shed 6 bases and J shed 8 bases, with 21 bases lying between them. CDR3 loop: CASTPGSRVPDEQFF. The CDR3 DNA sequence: TGTGCCAGCACACCCGGGAGCAGGGTACCTGATGAGCAGTTCTTC.

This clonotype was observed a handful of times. CDR3 nucleotides: TGCAGCGTTGGGACATCCATCAATCAGCCCCAGCATTTT. It is translated as CSVGTSINQPQHF. This rearrangement joins TRBV29-1 to TRBJ1-5, with D possibly TRBD1 on 5 matching bases. V lost 4 bases, J lost 3 bases, and 10 bases lay in between. Germline values: CDR1 SQVTM, CDR2 ANQGSEA. The CDR3 length is 13 residues.

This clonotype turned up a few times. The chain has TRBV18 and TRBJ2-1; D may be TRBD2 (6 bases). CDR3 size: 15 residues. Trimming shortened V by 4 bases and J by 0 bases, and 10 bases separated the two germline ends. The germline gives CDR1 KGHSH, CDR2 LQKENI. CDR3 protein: CASSRRGSSYNEQFF. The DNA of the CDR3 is TGTGCCAGCTCACGTCGGGGGTCCTCCTACAATGAGCAGTTCTTC.

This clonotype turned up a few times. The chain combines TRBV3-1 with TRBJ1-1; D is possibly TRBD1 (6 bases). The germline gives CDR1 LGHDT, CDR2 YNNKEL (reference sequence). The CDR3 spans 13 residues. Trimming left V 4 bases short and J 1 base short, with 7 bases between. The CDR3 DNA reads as TGTGCCAGCAGCCCCAGGGGGAACACTGAAGCTTTCTTT. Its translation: CASSPRGNTEAFF.

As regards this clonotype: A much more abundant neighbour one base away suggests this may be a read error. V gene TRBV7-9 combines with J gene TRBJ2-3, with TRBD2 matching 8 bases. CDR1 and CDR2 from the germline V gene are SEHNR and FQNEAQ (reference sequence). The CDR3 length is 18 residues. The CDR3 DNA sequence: TGTGCCAGCACCCGATCATACCTAGCGGGCAAACACACAGGTACGCAGTATTTT. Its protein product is CASTRSYLAGKHTGTQYF.

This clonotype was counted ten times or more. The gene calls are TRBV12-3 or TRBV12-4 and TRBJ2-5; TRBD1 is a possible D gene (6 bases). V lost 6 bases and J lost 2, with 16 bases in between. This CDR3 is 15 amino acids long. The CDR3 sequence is CASSPGQIRQETQYF. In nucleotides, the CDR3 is TGTGCCAGCAGCCCCGGACAGATCCGTCAAGAGACCCAGTACTTC.

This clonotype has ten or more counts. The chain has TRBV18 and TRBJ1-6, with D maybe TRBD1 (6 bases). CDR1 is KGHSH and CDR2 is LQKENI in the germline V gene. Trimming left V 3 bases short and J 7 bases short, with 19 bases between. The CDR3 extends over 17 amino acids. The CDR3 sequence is CASSPIGPGVANSPLHF. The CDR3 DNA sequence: TGTGCCAGCTCACCCATCGGGCCAGGGGTGGCGAATTCACCCCTCCACTTT.

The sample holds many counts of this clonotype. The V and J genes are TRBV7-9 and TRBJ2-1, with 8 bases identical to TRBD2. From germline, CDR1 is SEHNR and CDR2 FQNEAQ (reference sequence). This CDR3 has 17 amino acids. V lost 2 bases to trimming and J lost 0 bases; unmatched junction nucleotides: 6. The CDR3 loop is CASSLSSGGRSYNEQFF. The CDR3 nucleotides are TGTGCCAGCAGCTTATCCAGCGGGGGCCGCTCCTACAATGAGCAGTTCTTC.

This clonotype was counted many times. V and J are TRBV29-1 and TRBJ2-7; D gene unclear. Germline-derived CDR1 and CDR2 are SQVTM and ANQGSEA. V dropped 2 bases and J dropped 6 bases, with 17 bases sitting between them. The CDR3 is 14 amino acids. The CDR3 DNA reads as TGCAGCGTTGAATTTCTAAGCCCCTCCGGCGAGCAGTACTTC. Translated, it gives CSVEFLSPSGEQYF.

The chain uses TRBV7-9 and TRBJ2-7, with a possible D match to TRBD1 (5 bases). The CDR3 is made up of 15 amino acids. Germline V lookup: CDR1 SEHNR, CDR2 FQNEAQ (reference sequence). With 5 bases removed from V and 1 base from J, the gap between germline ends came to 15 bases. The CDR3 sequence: CASSSISTASYEQYF. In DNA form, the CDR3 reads TGTGCCAGCAGCAGTATCTCGACAGCTTCCTACGAGCAGTACTTC.

This chain's CDR3 is CASSVQSGANVLTF. CDR3 DNA sequence: TGTGCCAGCAGCGTACAATCTGGGGCCAACGTCCTGACTTTC. The gene calls are TRBV9 and TRBJ2-6; D remains ambiguous. Trimming stripped 1 base from V and 1 base from J, with 3 bases between. Germline V gives CDR1 SGDLS, CDR2 YYNGEE. This CDR3 spans 14 amino acids.

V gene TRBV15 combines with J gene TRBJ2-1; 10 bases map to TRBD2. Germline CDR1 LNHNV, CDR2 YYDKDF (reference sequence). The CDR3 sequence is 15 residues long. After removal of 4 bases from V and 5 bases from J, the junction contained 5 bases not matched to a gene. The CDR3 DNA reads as TGTGCCACCAGCACCGGACTAGCGGAAAACAATGAGCAGTTCTTC. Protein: CATSTGLAENNEQFF.

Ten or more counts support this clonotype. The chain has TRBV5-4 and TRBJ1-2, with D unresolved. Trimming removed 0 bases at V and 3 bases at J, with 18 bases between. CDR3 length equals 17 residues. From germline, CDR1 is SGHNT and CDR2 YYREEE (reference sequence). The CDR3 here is CASSLDRYGPRDYGYTF. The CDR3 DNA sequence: TGTGCCAGCAGCTTGGACCGCTACGGACCAAGGGACTATGGCTACACCTTC.

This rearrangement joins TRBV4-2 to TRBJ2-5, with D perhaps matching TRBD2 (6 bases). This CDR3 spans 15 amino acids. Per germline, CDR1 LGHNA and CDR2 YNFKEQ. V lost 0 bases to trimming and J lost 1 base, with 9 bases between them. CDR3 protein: CASSQDSGSQETQYF. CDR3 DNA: TGTGCCAGCAGCCAAGATAGCGGCAGCCAAGAGACCCAGTACTTC.

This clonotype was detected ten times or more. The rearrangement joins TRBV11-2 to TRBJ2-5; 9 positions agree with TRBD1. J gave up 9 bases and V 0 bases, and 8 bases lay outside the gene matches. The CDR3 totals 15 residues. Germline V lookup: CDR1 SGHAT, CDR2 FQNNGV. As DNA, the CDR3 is TGTGCCAGCAGCTTAGATCCCGGGACAGGGACGGCCCAGTACTTC. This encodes CASSLDPGTGTAQYF.

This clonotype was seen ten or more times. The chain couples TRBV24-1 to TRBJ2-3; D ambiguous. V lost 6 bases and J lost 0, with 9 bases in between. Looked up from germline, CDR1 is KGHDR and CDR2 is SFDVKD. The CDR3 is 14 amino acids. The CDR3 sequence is CATSRSYSTDTQYF. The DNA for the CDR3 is TGTGCCACCAGTCGGTCCTACAGCACAGATACGCAGTATTTT.

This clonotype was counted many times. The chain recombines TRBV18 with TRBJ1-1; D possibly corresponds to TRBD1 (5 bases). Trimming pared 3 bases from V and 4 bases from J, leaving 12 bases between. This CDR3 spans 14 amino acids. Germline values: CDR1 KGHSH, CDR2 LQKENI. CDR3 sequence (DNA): TGTGCCAGCTCACCGTCGACAGCGGGCACTGAAGCTTTCTTT. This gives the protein CASSPSTAGTEAFF.

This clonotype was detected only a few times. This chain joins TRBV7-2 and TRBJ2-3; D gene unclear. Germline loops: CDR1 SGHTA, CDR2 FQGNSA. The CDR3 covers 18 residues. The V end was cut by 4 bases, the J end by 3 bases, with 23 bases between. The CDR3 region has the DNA TGTGCCAGCAGCTCCCGGTGGTTGAGGAGAAACGGGACAGATACGCAGTATTTT. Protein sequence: CASSSRWLRRNGTDTQYF.